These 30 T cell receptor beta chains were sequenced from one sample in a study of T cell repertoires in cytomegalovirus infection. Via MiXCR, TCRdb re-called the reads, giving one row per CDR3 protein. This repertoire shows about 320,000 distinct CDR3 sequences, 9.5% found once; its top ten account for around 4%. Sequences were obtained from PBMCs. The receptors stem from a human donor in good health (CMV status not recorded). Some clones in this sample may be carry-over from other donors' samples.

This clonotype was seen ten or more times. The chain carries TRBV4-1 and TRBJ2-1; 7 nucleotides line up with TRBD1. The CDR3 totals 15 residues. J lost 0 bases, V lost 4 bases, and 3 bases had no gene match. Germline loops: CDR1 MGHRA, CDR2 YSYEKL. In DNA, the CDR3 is TGCGCCAGCAGCCCGGGACAGAGCTCCTACAATGAGCAGTTCTTC. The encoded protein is CASSPGQSSYNEQFF.

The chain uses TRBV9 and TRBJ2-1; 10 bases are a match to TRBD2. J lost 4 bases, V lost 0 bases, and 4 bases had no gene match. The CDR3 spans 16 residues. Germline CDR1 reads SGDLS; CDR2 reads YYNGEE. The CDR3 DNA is TGTGCCAGCAGCGTAGCCGGGACTAGCGTATACAATGAGCAGTTCTTC. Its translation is CASSVAGTSVYNEQFF. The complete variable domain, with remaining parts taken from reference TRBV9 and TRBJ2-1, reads DSGVTQTPKHLITATGQRVTLRCSPRSGDLSVYWYQQSLDQGLQFLIQYYNGEERAKGNILERFSAQQFPDLHSELNLSSLELGDSALYFCASSVAGTSVYNEQFFGPGTRLTVL.

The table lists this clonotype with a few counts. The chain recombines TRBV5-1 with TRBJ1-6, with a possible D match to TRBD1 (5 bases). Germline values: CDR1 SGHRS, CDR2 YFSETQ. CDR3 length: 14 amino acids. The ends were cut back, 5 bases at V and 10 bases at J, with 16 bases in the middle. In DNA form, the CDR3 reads TGCGCCAGCAGGGCCGACACGGGGCTCTCACCCCTCCACTTT. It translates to CASRADTGLSPLHF.

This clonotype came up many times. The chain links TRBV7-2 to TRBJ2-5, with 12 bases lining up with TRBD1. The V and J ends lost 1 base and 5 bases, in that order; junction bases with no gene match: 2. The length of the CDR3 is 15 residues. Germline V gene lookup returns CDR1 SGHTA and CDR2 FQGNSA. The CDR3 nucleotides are TGTGCCAGCAGCTTAGGGGACAGGGGGCGGGAGACCCAGTACTTC. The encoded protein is CASSLGDRGRETQYF.

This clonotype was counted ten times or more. The CDR3 DNA reads as TGCGCCAGCAGCCAAGATGTGAACACCGGGGAGCTGTTTTTT. Translating it yields CASSQDVNTGELFF. The chain joins TRBV4-3 to TRBJ2-2, with D hard to call. V lost 0 bases and J lost 1, with 3 bases in between. Per the germline V gene, CDR1 is LGHNA and CDR2 is YSLEER. The CDR3 length is 14 residues.

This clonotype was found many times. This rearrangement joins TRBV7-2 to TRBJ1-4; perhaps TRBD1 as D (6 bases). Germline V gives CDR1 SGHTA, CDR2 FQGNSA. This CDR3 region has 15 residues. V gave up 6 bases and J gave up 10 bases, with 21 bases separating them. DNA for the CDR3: TGTGCCAGCAGTCTAGAGGCGGAGGGCAGGGGAAAACTGTTTTTT. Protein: CASSLEAEGRGKLFF. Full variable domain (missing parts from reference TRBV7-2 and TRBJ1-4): GAGVSQSPSNKVTEKGKDVELRCDPISGHTALYWYRQSLGQGLEFLIYFQGNSAPDKSGLPSDRFSAERTGGSVSTLTIQRTQQEDSAVYLCASSLEAEGRGKLFFGSGTQLSVL.

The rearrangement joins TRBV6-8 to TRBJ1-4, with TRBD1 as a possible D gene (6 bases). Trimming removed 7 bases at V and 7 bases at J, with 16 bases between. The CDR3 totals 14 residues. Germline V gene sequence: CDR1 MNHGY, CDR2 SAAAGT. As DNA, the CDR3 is TGTGCCAGCACCGGGGGGGGCATGGTTGAAAAACTGTTTTTT. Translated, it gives CASTGGGMVEKLFF.

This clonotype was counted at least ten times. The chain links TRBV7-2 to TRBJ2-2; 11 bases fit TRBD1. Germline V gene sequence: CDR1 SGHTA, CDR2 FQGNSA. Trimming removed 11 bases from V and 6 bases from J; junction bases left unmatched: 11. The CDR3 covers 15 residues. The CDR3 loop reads CASRRGTGGAGELFF. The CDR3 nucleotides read TGTGCCTCCCGTAGGGGGACAGGGGGTGCCGGGGAGCTGTTTTTT.

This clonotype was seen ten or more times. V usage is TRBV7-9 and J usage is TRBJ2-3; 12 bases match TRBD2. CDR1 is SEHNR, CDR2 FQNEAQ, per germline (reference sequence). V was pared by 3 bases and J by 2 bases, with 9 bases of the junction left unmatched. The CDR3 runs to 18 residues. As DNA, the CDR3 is TGTGCCAGCAGCTTCCGGACTAGCGGGATCGGTGACACAGATACGCAGTATTTT. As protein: CASSFRTSGIGDTDTQYF.

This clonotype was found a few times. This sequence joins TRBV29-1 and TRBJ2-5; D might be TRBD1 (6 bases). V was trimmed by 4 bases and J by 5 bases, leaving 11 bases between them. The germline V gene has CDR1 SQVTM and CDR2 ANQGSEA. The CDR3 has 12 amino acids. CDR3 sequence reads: CSVGRQEETQYF. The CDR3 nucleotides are TGCAGCGTTGGAAGACAGGAGGAGACCCAGTACTTC.

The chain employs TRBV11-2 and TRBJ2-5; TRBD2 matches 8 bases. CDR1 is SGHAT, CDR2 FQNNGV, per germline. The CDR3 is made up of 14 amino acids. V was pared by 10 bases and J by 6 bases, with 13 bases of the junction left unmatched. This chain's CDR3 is CATVKGSGSQTQYF. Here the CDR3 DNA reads TGTGCCACCGTTAAAGGGAGCGGGAGTCAGACCCAGTACTTC.

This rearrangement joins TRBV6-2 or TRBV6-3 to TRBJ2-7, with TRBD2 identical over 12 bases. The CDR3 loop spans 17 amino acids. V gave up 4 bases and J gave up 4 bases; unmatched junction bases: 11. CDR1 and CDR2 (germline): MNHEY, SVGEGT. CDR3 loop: CASSFSHPTSGSYEQYF. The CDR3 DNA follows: TGTGCCAGCAGTTTCTCCCATCCGACTAGCGGGAGTTACGAGCAGTACTTC.

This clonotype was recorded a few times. Written as DNA, the CDR3 is TGTGCCAGCAGGCGACAGGGAAGCCCTTTCGGGCAGTACTTC. This translates into CASRRQGSPFGQYF. The chain recombines TRBV6-5 with TRBJ2-7; 7 nucleotides agree with TRBD1. The CDR3 is made up of 14 amino acids. The germline V gene encodes CDR1 MNHEY and CDR2 SVGAGI. The junction had 14 bases not matched to a gene; V was cut back by 6 bases and J by 9 bases.

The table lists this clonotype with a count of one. CDR3 nucleotides: TGTGCCACCCGACAGGGCTACAGCGGGGAGCTGTTTTTT. Its translation: CATRQGYSGELFF. This sequence joins TRBV15 and TRBJ2-2; TRBD1 agrees at 7 bases. The J segment lost 7 bases and the V segment lost 8 bases, leaving 7 bases of the junction unmatched. Germline CDR1 is LNHNV and CDR2 is YYDKDF (reference sequence). The CDR3 has 13 amino acids.

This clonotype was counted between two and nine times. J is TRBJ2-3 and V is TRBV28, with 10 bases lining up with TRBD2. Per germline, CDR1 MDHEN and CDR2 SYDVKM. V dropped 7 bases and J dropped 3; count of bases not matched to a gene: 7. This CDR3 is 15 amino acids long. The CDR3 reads CASTTWTSGTDTQYF. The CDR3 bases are TGTGCCAGCACCACTTGGACTAGCGGTACAGATACGCAGTATTTT.

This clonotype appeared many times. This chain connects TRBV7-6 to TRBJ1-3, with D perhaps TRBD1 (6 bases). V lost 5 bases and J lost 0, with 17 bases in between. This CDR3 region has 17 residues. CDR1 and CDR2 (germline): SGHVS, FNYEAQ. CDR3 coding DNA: TGTGCCAGCAGCCCACTTGGGACACCTCGCTCTGGAAACACCATATATTTT. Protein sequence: CASSPLGTPRSGNTIYF.

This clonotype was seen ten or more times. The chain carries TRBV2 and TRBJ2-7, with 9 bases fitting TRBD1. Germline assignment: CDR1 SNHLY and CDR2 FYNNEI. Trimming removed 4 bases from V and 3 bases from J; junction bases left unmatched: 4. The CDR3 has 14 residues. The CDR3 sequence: CASSGQGDYYEQYF. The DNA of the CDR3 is TGTGCCAGCAGTGGACAGGGGGACTACTACGAGCAGTACTTC.

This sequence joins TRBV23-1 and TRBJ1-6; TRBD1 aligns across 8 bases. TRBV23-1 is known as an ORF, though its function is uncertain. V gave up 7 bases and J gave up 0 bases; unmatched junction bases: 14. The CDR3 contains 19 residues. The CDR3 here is CASNDPDRGSSSYNSPLHF. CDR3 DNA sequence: TGCGCCAGCAACGATCCCGACAGGGGCTCCAGCTCCTATAATTCACCCCTCCACTTT.

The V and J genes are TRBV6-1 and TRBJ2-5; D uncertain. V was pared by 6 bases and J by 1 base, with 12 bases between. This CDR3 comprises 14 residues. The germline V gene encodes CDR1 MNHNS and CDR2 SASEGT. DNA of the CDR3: TGTGCCAGCAGCTTCAGGCTAAGCCAAGAGACCCAGTACTTC. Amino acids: CASSFRLSQETQYF.

CDR3 nucleotides: TGTGCCAGCGCTACTAGCGGGGGGGGAGAGACCCAGTACTTC. It yields the protein CASATSGGGETQYF. This chain uses TRBV28 with TRBJ2-5; TRBD2 agrees at 13 bases. The ends lost 8 bases at V and 4 bases at J; junction bases unmatched: 4. CDR3 length: 14 amino acids. CDR1 is MDHEN, CDR2 SYDVKM, per germline.

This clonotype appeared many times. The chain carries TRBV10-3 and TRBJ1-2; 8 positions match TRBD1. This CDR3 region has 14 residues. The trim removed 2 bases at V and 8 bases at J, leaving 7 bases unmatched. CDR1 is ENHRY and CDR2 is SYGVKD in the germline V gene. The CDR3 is CAISEADRVGGYTF. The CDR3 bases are TGTGCCATCAGTGAGGCGGACAGGGTAGGAGGCTACACCTTC.

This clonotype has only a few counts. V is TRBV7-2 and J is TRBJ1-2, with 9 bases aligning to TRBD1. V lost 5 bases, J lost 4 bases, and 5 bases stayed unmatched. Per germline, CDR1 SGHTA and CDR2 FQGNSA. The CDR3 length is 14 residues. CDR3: CASSLTTGGYGYTF. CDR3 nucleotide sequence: TGTGCCAGCAGCCTGACGACAGGGGGCTATGGCTACACCTTC.

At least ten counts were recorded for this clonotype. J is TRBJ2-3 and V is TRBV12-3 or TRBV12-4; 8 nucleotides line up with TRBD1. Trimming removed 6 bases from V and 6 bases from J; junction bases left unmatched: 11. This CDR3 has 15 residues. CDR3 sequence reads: CASSRKTGAVDTQYF. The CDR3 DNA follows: TGTGCCAGCAGCAGAAAGACAGGGGCGGTGGATACGCAGTATTTT.

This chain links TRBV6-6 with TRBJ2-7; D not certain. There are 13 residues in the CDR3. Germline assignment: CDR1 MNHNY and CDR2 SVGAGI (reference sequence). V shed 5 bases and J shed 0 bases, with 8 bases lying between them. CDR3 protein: CASSPWYSYEQYF. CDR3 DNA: TGTGCCAGCAGTCCCTGGTACTCCTACGAGCAGTACTTC.

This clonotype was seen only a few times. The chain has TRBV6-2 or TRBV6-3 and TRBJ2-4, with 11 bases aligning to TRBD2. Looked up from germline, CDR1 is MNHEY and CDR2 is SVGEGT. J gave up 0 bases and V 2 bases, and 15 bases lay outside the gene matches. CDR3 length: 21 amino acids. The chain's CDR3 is CASSYPSTGTSGLLAKNIQYF. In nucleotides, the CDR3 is TGTGCCAGCAGTTACCCTTCCACCGGGACTAGCGGTCTGCTAGCCAAAAACATTCAGTACTTC.

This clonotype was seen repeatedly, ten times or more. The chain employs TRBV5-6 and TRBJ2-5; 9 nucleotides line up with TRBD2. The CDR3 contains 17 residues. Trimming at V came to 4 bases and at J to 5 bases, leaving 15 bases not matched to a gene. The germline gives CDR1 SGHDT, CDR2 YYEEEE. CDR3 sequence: CASSATARGGLMETQYF. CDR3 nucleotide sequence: TGTGCCAGCAGCGCTACTGCGCGGGGGGGCTTAATGGAGACCCAGTACTTC. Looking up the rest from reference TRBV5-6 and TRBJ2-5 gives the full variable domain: DAGVTQSPTHLIKTRGQQVTLRCSPKSGHDTVSWYQQALGQGPQFIFQYYEEEERQRGNFPDRFSGHQFPNYSSELNVNALLLGDSALYLCASSATARGGLMETQYFGPGTRLLVL.

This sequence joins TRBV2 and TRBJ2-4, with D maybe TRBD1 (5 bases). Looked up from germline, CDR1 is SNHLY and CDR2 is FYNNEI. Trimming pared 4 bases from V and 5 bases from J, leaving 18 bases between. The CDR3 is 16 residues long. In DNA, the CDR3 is TGTGCCAGCAGTGTGCGACGGACACCATCCCAAAACATTCAGTACTTC. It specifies CASSVRRTPSQNIQYF.

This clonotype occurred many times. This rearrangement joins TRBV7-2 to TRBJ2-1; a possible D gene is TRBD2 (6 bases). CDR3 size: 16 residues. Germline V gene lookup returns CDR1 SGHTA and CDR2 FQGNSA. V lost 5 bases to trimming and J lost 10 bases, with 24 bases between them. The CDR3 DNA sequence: TGTGCCAGCAGCCCTAACTCGGCGGGACCCTCGGGCGAGCAGTTCTTC. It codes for CASSPNSAGPSGEQFF.

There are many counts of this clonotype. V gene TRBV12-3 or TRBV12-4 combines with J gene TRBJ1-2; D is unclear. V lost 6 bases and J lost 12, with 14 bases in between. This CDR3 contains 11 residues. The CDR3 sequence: CASSLKAAHTF. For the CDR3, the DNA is TGTGCCAGCAGCCTTAAGGCAGCACACACCTTC.

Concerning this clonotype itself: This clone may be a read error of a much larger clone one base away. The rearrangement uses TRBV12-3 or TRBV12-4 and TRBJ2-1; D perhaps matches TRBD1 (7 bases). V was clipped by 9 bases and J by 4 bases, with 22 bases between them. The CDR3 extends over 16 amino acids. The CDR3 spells CARTIGPQGGYNEQFF. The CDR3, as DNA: TGTGCCAGAACCATTGGGCCTCAGGGGGGTTACAATGAGCAGTTCTTC.